What follows are 30 T cell receptor beta chains derived from one specimen sequenced in a study of a mutant IDH1 vaccine in newly diagnosed glioma. Noted time point: week 35, safety follow-up. Each vaccine dose was 300 ug of mutant IDH1 20-mer peptide, with topical imiquimod. Antigens of these TCRs are unknown. Sequenced by immunoSEQ multiplex PCR; TCRdb stores in-frame clones only, minus some. The table lists over 55,000 clones, approximately 80% of them singletons. This sample comprised PBMCs, obtained from a glioma patient whose treatment included an IDH1 peptide vaccine. The receptors stem from a man aged 40-55 years with glioma.

This clone was recorded once. The CDR3: CASSVLAGGPLREQYF. The CDR3 nucleotides read TGTGCCAGCAGCGTGTTAGCGGGAGGGCCGCTGCGCGAGCAGTACTTC. V gene TRBV5-6 combines with J gene TRBJ2-7; 11 bases agree with TRBD2. V was pared by 4 bases and J by 6 bases, with 12 bases of the junction left unmatched. The CDR3 is made up of 16 amino acids. Per the germline V gene, CDR1 is SGHDT and CDR2 is YYEEEE.

This clone was counted only a few times. The chain recombines TRBV19 with TRBJ1-6, with D tentatively TRBD1 (5 bases). The V end was cut by 7 bases, the J end by 3 bases, with 13 bases between. The length of the CDR3 is 15 residues. Germline V gives CDR1 LNHDA, CDR2 SQIVND (reference sequence). This CDR3 is CASKLGPDYNSPLHF. The DNA of the CDR3 is TGTGCCAGTAAGCTGGGGCCAGACTATAATTCACCCCTCCACTTT. The whole variable domain, remainder taken from reference TRBV19 and TRBJ1-6, is DGGITQSPKYLFRKEGQNVTLSCEQNLNHDAMYWYRQDPGQGLRLIYYSQIVNDFQKGDIAEGYSVSREKKESFPLTVTSAQKNPTAFYLCASKLGPDYNSPLHFGNGTRLTVT.

This chain connects TRBV28 to TRBJ2-5; either TRBD1 or TRBD2 may supply D (6 bases each). This CDR3 is 16 amino acids long. With 1 base removed from V and 4 bases from J, the gap between germline ends came to 16 bases. CDR1 and CDR2 from the germline V gene are MDHEN and SYDVKM. CDR3 loop: CASSLSGLGGLETQYF. CDR3 nucleotide sequence: TGTGCCAGCAGTTTATCAGGGCTAGGGGGGTTAGAGACCCAGTACTTC.

This clone turned up a few times. The V and J genes are TRBV5-1 and TRBJ1-1, with 10 bases matching TRBD1. Germline V gene lookup returns CDR1 SGHRS and CDR2 YFSETQ. The CDR3 extends over 14 amino acids. V shed 0 bases and J 7 bases; nucleotides not matched to a gene: 3. DNA for the CDR3: TGCGCCAGCAGCTTGGAGGGACAGGGGCGTGAAGCTTTCTTT. It yields the protein CASSLEGQGREAFF.

The gene calls are TRBV10-2 and TRBJ2-3; D may match TRBD1 or TRBD2 (5 bases each). The CDR3 has 15 residues. V was clipped by 3 bases and J by 7 bases, with 17 bases between them. Germline assignment: CDR1 WSHSY and CDR2 SAAADI. The CDR3 DNA sequence: TGCGCCAGCAGTGAAGGGGACGGCAGACGGAATACGCAGTATTTT. Translated, it gives CASSEGDGRRNTQYF.

V usage is TRBV11-2 and J usage is TRBJ1-6, with D possibly matching TRBD1 (6 bases). V was clipped by 3 bases and J by 6 bases, with 12 bases between them. The V gene's germline CDR1 is SGHAT and CDR2 FQNNGV. The CDR3 spans 15 residues. The CDR3 loop reads CASSLRGGANSPLHF. In nucleotides, the CDR3 is TGTGCCAGCAGCTTGAGGGGGGGGGCTAATTCACCCCTCCACTTT.

This chain links TRBV27 with TRBJ2-7; tentatively, D is TRBD1 or TRBD2 (5 bases each). The V end was cut by 5 bases, the J end by 2 bases, with 16 bases between. Germline assignment: CDR1 MNHEY and CDR2 SMNVEV (reference sequence). The CDR3 runs 15 residues. CDR3 sequence: CASSPGRLPAYEQYF. The CDR3 DNA reads as TGTGCCAGCAGTCCGGGACGTCTCCCGGCCTACGAGCAGTACTTC.

The chain uses TRBV2 and TRBJ1-5; TRBD1 might be the D (6 bases). The CDR3 is 14 amino acids. CDR1 SNHLY and CDR2 FYNNEI come from the germline V gene. V was shortened by 1 base and J by 2 bases, with 6 bases between the two germline ends. CDR3 nucleotides: TGTGCCAGCAGTGAAGGACAGGGCAATCAGCCCCAGCATTTT. Amino acid sequence: CASSEGQGNQPQHF.

The chain uses TRBV13 and TRBJ2-1; 8 nucleotides match TRBD2. This CDR3 is 16 amino acids long. The germline V gene encodes CDR1 PRHDT and CDR2 FYEKMQ (reference sequence). J gave up 4 bases and V 3 bases, and 8 bases lay outside the gene matches. CDR3 DNA: TGTGCCAGCAGCTTCCTTGGACTAGCCGCTTACAATGAGCAGTTCTTC. Protein sequence: CASSFLGLAAYNEQFF.

Points on this clone: This specimen includes other DNA sequences encoding the same CDR3. This chain links TRBV6-5 with TRBJ2-5, with TRBD2 matching 11 bases. The CDR3 sequence is 15 residues long. V shed 4 bases, J shed 2 bases, and the junction held 3 bases outside the gene matches. CDR1 and CDR2 from the germline V gene are MNHEY and SVGAGI. CDR3 in amino acids: CASSSTSGIQETQYF. The DNA for the CDR3 is TGTGCCAGCAGTTCGACTAGCGGGATTCAAGAGACCCAGTACTTC.

The chain is built from TRBV4-3 and TRBJ2-1; 9 bases match TRBD1. Trimming removed 5 bases from V and 6 bases from J; junction bases left unmatched: 11. From germline, CDR1 is LGHNA and CDR2 YSLEER. This CDR3 spans 16 amino acids. The CDR3 loop reads CASSDRQGGVFNEQFF. The CDR3 DNA sequence: TGCGCCAGCAGCGACCGACAGGGGGGGGTGTTCAATGAGCAGTTCTTC.

J is TRBJ2-7 and V is TRBV15; 11 nucleotides match TRBD2. The V and J ends lost 5 bases and 4 bases, in that order; junction bases with no gene match: 4. The germline V gene has CDR1 LNHNV and CDR2 YYDKDF (reference sequence). The CDR3 runs 14 residues. CDR3 residues: CATSARLAGYEQYF. The DNA of the CDR3 is TGTGCCACCAGCGCGAGACTAGCGGGGTACGAGCAGTACTTC.

J is TRBJ2-1 and V is TRBV29-1; 12 nucleotides align to TRBD2. Germline assignment: CDR1 SQVTM and CDR2 ANQGSEA. CDR3 length: 14 residues. V gave up 5 bases and J gave up 12 bases; unmatched junction bases: 11. CDR3 coding DNA: TGCAGCGTTAGACTAGCGGGAGCTAGGAGGGGGCAGTTCTTC. Protein product: CSVRLAGARRGQFF.

This rearrangement joins TRBV5-1 to TRBJ1-1, with 7 bases matching TRBD1. Germline V gives CDR1 SGHRS, CDR2 YFSETQ. The CDR3 sequence is 16 residues long. V trimming: 3 bases; J trimming: 1 base; junction bases outside the gene matches: 9. CDR3 nucleotide sequence: TGCGCCAGCAGCTCTACAGGGGCGCAGAGGAACACTGAAGCTTTCTTT. Translation: CASSSTGAQRNTEAFF.

The chain is built from TRBV5-1 and TRBJ2-7; D remains ambiguous. CDR1 and CDR2 (germline): SGHRS, YFSETQ. This CDR3 region has 14 residues. V lost 1 base to trimming and J lost 0 bases, with 8 bases between them. CDR3 bases: TGCGCCAGCAGCTTGAACGGGCGCTCCTACGAGCAGTACTTC. Its protein product is CASSLNGRSYEQYF.

The chain joins TRBV15 to TRBJ2-3; D tentatively reads TRBD1 or TRBD2 (6 bases each). Trimming stripped 0 bases from V and 1 base from J, with 14 bases between. The germline V gene encodes CDR1 LNHNV and CDR2 YYDKDF (reference sequence). The CDR3 is 17 residues long. In DNA form, the CDR3 reads TGTGCCACCAGCAGAGATGAGGTGGGGGGCGGCACAGATACGCAGTATTTT. Translation: CATSRDEVGGGTDTQYF. Full variable domain (outside the CDR3, taken from reference TRBV15 and TRBJ2-3): DAMVIQNPRYQVTQFGKPVTLSCSQTLNHNVMYWYQQKSSQAPKLLFHYYDKDFNNEADTPDNFQSRRPNTSFCFLDIRSPGLGDTAMYLCATSRDEVGGGTDTQYFGPGTRLTVL.

The chain carries TRBV19 and TRBJ1-1, with 7 bases lining up with TRBD1. The germline CDR1 and CDR2 sequences are LNHDA and SQIVND (reference sequence). J lost 5 bases, V lost 5 bases, and 5 bases had no gene match. This CDR3 has 13 residues. The DNA of the CDR3 is TGTGCCAGTAGTGACAGGGTTAGGACTGAAGCTTTCTTT. The encoded protein is CASSDRVRTEAFF.

The chain joins TRBV18 to TRBJ1-1; 7 bases align to TRBD1. Trimming removed 3 bases from V and 3 bases from J; junction bases left unmatched: 7. Per germline, CDR1 KGHSH and CDR2 LQKENI. The CDR3 covers 15 residues. The CDR3, as DNA: TGTGCCAGCTCACCTCGACAGGGCATCGACACTGAAGCTTTCTTT. This translates into CASSPRQGIDTEAFF.

This clone has more than one count but fewer than ten. The CDR3 coding sequence is TGTGCCAGCAGCTTAGCCCTTGGGGGAGTCCACGGCTACACCTTC. This codes for CASSLALGGVHGYTF. The chain has TRBV5-4 and TRBJ1-2; D possibly corresponds to TRBD1 (5 bases). The germline V gene encodes CDR1 SGHNT and CDR2 YYREEE (reference sequence). The CDR3 has 15 residues. The V end lost 2 bases, the J end lost 8 bases, and 19 bases lay between the germline ends.

The chain links TRBV10-3 to TRBJ1-2; tentatively, D is TRBD1 (6 bases). The CDR3 spans 15 residues. Germline V gives CDR1 ENHRY, CDR2 SYGVKD. Trimming shortened V by 6 bases and J by 3 bases, and 17 bases separated the two germline ends. CDR3 sequence reads: CAIRQFRGLDYGYTF. As DNA, the CDR3 is TGTGCCATCAGACAATTCAGGGGCTTAGACTATGGCTACACCTTC.

Regarding this clone: Germline and junction disagree at one end, which may indicate a read error. This chain links TRBV7-7 with TRBJ2-7; TRBD2 is a possible D gene (6 bases). In germline, CDR1 is SSHAT, CDR2 FNYEAQ (reference sequence). The CDR3 is made up of 14 amino acids. The CDR3 sequence is CASSLGSGMYEQYF. CDR3 coding DNA: TGTGCTAGCAGCTTAGGTAGCGGAATGTACGAGCAGTACTTC. The full variable domain, completed using reference TRBV7-7 and TRBJ2-7, is GAGVSQSPRYKVTKRGQDVTLRCDPISSHATLYWYQQALGQGPEFLTYFNYEAQPDKSGLPSDRFSAERPEGSISTLTIQRTEQRDSAMYRCASSLGSGMYEQYFGPGTRLTVT.

This clone was detected only once. The chain joins TRBV18 to TRBJ2-1; D is unclear. CDR3 length equals 13 residues. Germline V CDR1 and CDR2: KGHSH, LQKENI. V lost 0 bases and J 8 bases, leaving 8 bases between the germline ends. CDR3 sequence: CASSPPYSDEQFF. The CDR3 DNA is TGTGCCAGCTCACCACCGTATTCCGATGAGCAGTTCTTC. Based on the CDR3 plus reference TRBV18 and TRBJ2-1, the full variable domain is NAGVMQNPRHLVRRRGQEARLRCSPMKGHSHVYWYRQLPEEGLKFMVYLQKENIIDESGMPKERFSAEFPKEGPSILRIQQVVRGDSAAYFCASSPPYSDEQFFGPGTRLTVL.

The rearrangement joins TRBV29-1 to TRBJ2-5; D call uncertain. This CDR3 has 13 amino acids. The V and J ends lost 6 bases and 2 bases respectively, with 13 bases between them. The V gene's germline CDR1 is SQVTM and CDR2 ANQGSEA. The chain's CDR3 is CSVSLLRQETQYF. CDR3 bases: TGCAGCGTCTCCCTGCTTCGACAAGAGACCCAGTACTTC.

The gene calls are TRBV7-8 and TRBJ1-1, with D maybe TRBD1 (6 bases). V shed 2 bases and J shed 4 bases, with 8 bases lying between them. The CDR3 sequence is 13 residues long. From germline, CDR1 is SGHVS and CDR2 FQNEAQ. For the CDR3, the DNA is TGTGCCAGCAGCTTAAGGGGGGCCACTGAAGCTTTCTTT. Its protein product is CASSLRGATEAFF.

The chain joins TRBV30 to TRBJ2-3; 7 bases match TRBD2. Germline CDR1 reads GTSNPN; CDR2 reads SVGIG (reference sequence). The CDR3 consists of 11 residues. J was trimmed by 7 bases and V by 8 bases; bases with no gene match: 6. For the CDR3, the DNA is TGTGCCCGAACGGGACTAAATACGCAGTATTTT. This encodes CARTGLNTQYF.

The V and J genes are TRBV7-2 and TRBJ2-7, with D possibly TRBD2 on 6 matching bases. CDR3 length: 17 amino acids. CDR1 and CDR2 from the germline V gene are SGHTA and FQGNSA. V was pared by 1 base and J by 0 bases, with 16 bases between. CDR3 residues: CASSLDGRGKSSYEQYF. The CDR3 DNA is TGTGCCAGCAGCTTAGATGGTCGGGGGAAGAGCTCCTACGAGCAGTACTTC.

The rearrangement joins TRBV7-2 to TRBJ2-2; a weak D match, TRBD1 (6 bases). This CDR3 has 14 amino acids. V lost 2 bases and J lost 5, with 9 bases in between. The germline CDR1 and CDR2 sequences are SGHTA and FQGNSA. The CDR3 loop is CASSLTGITGELFF. CDR3 nucleotide sequence: TGTGCCAGCAGCTTAACAGGGATAACCGGGGAGCTGTTTTTT.

The chain links TRBV5-4 to TRBJ1-1; D not resolved. From germline, CDR1 is SGHNT and CDR2 YYREEE (reference sequence). This CDR3 has 12 amino acids. The V gene lost 2 bases and the J gene lost 8 bases, with 10 bases spanning the gap. CDR3 protein: CASSLLGSEAFF. The CDR3 DNA sequence: TGTGCCAGCAGCTTACTGGGGTCAGAAGCTTTCTTT.

The J gene is TRBJ1-6, the V gene TRBV6-5; weak D call: TRBD1 (6 bases). The CDR3 is 14 amino acids. Germline CDR1 reads MNHEY; CDR2 reads SVGAGI. V was pared by 6 bases and J by 2 bases, with 8 bases between. CDR3 region: CASSGTPYNSPLHF. CDR3 sequence (DNA): TGTGCCAGCAGCGGGACACCCTATAATTCACCCCTCCACTTT.

The chain links TRBV28 to TRBJ2-6; no firm D call. Germline-derived CDR1 and CDR2 are MDHEN and SYDVKM. Trimming stripped 2 bases from V and 0 bases from J, with 11 bases between. The CDR3 consists of 17 residues. The CDR3 DNA reads as TGTGCCAGCAGTTTAGAACCGGAGATCTCTGGGGCCAACGTCCTGACTTTC. Translation: CASSLEPEISGANVLTF.